This T cell receptor (beta chain) was profiled in a study of post-analysis software for immune sequencing data. For the study at large: Disease courses included relapsing-remitting, secondary progressive and progressive-relapsing multiple sclerosis.

This clonotype was observed at least ten times. The antigen is unknown. Whole-study findings and limits: TRBV5-6, TRBV5-1 and TRBV20-1 were among four or five TRBV segments more frequent in patients than controls. Strong co-clustering by F measure was evident for samples that had been prepared in the same batch. Normalized Chao1 diversity was significantly lower in multiple sclerosis patients than in controls.

This CDR3 comprises 14 residues. V dropped 4 bases and J dropped 2 bases, with 12 bases sitting between them. The germline CDR1 and CDR2 sequences are SGDLS and YYNGEE. The authors incorporated unique molecular identifiers into the TCR beta cDNA libraries. Roughly 500,000 cDNA molecules were obtained per 1 to 10 million input T cells. TCRdb re-called the PCR reads through MiXCR, storing one row per CDR3 protein. The sample lists just over 250,000 distinct CDR3 sequences, 35% to 45% occurring once. This clonotype originated in a girl between 5 and 17 years old with multiple sclerosis. This chain uses TRBV9 with TRBJ2-5, with unresolved D. The sequenced material came from blood. CDR3 region: CASSPSNIQETQYF. The CDR3 nucleotides read TGTGCCAGCAGCCCCTCGAATATTCAAGAGACCCAGTACTTC.